Listed here are 14 T cell receptor beta chains from one sample, sequenced in a study of CD8 T cells in Susac syndrome. With random hexamers, 0.5 to 1 ug RNA was reverse transcribed. MiXCR, run by TCRdb on the immunoSEQ multiplex PCR reads, gives a single entry per CDR3 protein. The sample has fewer than 350,000 distinct CDR3 sequences; around nine tenths are singletons. The sequencing input was CD8+ T cells from PBMCs. These receptors were collected from a human donor with multiple sclerosis.

The rearrangement joins TRBV29-1 to TRBJ1-2, with TRBD1 as a possible D gene (5 bases). In germline, CDR1 is SQVTM, CDR2 ANQGSEA. The CDR3 is made up of 13 amino acids. Trimming took off 3 bases at V and 2 bases at J, with 10 bases between the two ends. The CDR3 region has the DNA TGCAGCGTTGAGCACAGGAGCAACTATGGCTACACCTTC. Protein product: CSVEHRSNYGYTF.

A few counts support this clonotype. This chain links TRBV7-9 with TRBJ2-5; D gene unclear. Germline CDR1 SEHNR, CDR2 FQNEAQ (reference sequence). The CDR3 is 12 amino acids. V dropped 4 bases and J dropped 1 base, with 4 bases sitting between them. CDR3 nucleotides: TGTGCCAGCAGCTCCGGCCAAGAGACCCAGTACTTC. Translation gives CASSSGQETQYF. Complete variable domain (other parts from reference TRBV7-9 and TRBJ2-5): DTGVSQNPRHKITKRGQNVTFRCDPISEHNRLYWYRQTLGQGPEFLTYFQNEAQLEKSRLLSDRFSAERPKGSFSTLEIQRTEQGDSAMYLCASSSGQETQYFGPGTRLLVL.

The V call is TRBV15, the J call TRBJ2-1, with 8 bases lining up with TRBD2. J was trimmed by 9 bases and V by 5 bases; bases with no gene match: 9. The length of the CDR3 is 14 residues. Per the germline V gene, CDR1 is LNHNV and CDR2 is YYDKDF (reference sequence). As DNA, the CDR3 is TGTGCCACCAGCTACCCGACTAGCGTGGGTGAGCAGTTCTTC. It codes for CATSYPTSVGEQFF.

The CDR3: CASSPDLGGETQYF. The CDR3 DNA is TGTGCCAGCTCACCAGACTTAGGGGGAGAGACCCAGTACTTC. The chain links TRBV18 to TRBJ2-5; D is perhaps TRBD1 (6 bases). Germline V gene sequence: CDR1 KGHSH, CDR2 LQKENI. The V end lost 2 bases, the J end lost 4 bases, and 11 bases lay between the germline ends. The CDR3 extends over 14 amino acids.

The chain joins TRBV30 to TRBJ1-2; D unclear. Trimming removed 3 bases from V and 6 bases from J, with 8 bases in between. Germline V gene lookup returns CDR1 GTSNPN and CDR2 SVGIG (reference sequence). CDR3 length: 11 residues. DNA for the CDR3: TGTGCCTGGAGATTGAGGGATGGCTACACCTTC. It specifies CAWRLRDGYTF.

The rearrangement uses TRBV7-9 and TRBJ2-3, with no clear D. Germline V gene data show CDR1 as SEHNR and CDR2 as FQNEAQ (reference sequence). With 4 bases removed from V and 7 bases from J, the gap between germline ends came to 9 bases. The CDR3 consists of 12 residues. The CDR3 nucleotides read TGTGCCAGCAGCTCCTTATCGAATACGCAGTATTTT. This gives the protein CASSSLSNTQYF.

The sample holds one count of this clonotype. This chain's CDR3 is CASNQAGGPTGELFF. The DNA of the CDR3 is TGTGCCAGCAACCAAGCGGGAGGGCCCACCGGGGAGCTGTTTTTT. This chain joins TRBV12-3 or TRBV12-4 and TRBJ2-2; TRBD2 agrees at 10 bases. With V trimmed by 7 bases and J by 4 bases, 6 bases remained unmatched. This CDR3 is 15 amino acids long.

This clonotype was counted a few times. This chain uses TRBV24-1 with TRBJ2-3; a possible D gene is TRBD2 (6 bases). Germline-derived CDR1 and CDR2 are KGHDR and SFDVKD. Trimming cost V 6 bases and J 0 bases, with 18 bases left between them. The CDR3 length is 17 residues. CDR3 sequence reads: CATSPAPGRTSTDTQYF. As DNA, the CDR3 is TGTGCCACCAGTCCCGCCCCAGGGAGGACAAGCACAGATACGCAGTATTTT.

This clonotype was detected only once. The V and J genes are TRBV29-1 and TRBJ1-1, with D possibly TRBD1 on 5 matching bases. Germline V gene sequence: CDR1 SQVTM, CDR2 ANQGSEA. This CDR3 spans 12 amino acids. V lost 6 bases and J lost 1, with 9 bases in between. CDR3: CSVFTGNTEAFF. The CDR3 bases are TGCAGCGTCTTTACAGGGAACACTGAAGCTTTCTTT.

This chain uses TRBV3-1 with TRBJ2-7; weak D call: TRBD2 (6 bases). Germline assignment: CDR1 LGHDT and CDR2 YNNKEL (reference sequence). V lost 0 bases, J lost 5 bases, and 17 bases lay in between. The CDR3 consists of 16 residues. For the CDR3, the DNA is TGTGCCAGCAGCCAAGAGATCCTAAGTGGGAGGCACGAGCAGTACTTC. It codes for CASSQEILSGRHEQYF.

The chain couples TRBV7-9 to TRBJ2-1; D might be TRBD2 (5 bases). V was trimmed by 5 bases and J by 6 bases, leaving 14 bases between them. The CDR3 is 14 residues long. CDR1 is SEHNR and CDR2 is FQNEAQ in the germline V gene (reference sequence). The CDR3 DNA sequence: TGTGCCAGCAGCCCCTCCGAGGGATCCAATGAGCAGTTCTTC. The encoded protein is CASSPSEGSNEQFF.

The chain couples TRBV12-3 or TRBV12-4 to TRBJ2-7, with a possible D match to TRBD1 (6 bases). This CDR3 contains 15 residues. V shed 4 bases and J shed 2 bases, with 15 bases lying between them. The CDR3 sequence: CASSSQRDTTYEQYF. The CDR3 region has the DNA TGTGCCAGCAGTTCGCAACGGGACACGACCTACGAGCAGTACTTC.

The V call is TRBV4-1, the J call TRBJ2-1; possibly TRBD1 or TRBD2 for D (5 bases each). Germline CDR1 reads MGHRA; CDR2 reads YSYEKL. V was clipped by 3 bases and J by 9 bases, with 15 bases between them. The CDR3 extends over 14 amino acids. The CDR3 loop is CASSQGDNVGEQFF. DNA for the CDR3: TGCGCCAGCAGCCAGGGGGATAATGTTGGTGAGCAGTTCTTC.

This rearrangement joins TRBV29-1 to TRBJ2-3; D gene unclear. Germline-derived CDR1 and CDR2 are SQVTM and ANQGSEA. The CDR3 is 13 residues long. V dropped 3 bases and J dropped 0 bases, with 7 bases sitting between them. The CDR3 DNA reads as TGCAGCGTTGAGCACGAAAGCACAGATACGCAGTATTTT. The encoded protein is CSVEHESTDTQYF.